The 10 T cell receptor beta chains below come from one sample, sequenced in a study of CD8+ T cells in alopecia areata. Following RNA extraction, reverse transcription yielded cDNA that acted as the sequencing template. Data came from immunoSEQ multiplex PCR; TCRdb stores just in-frame clones and leaves some out. The sample includes 100,000 to 120,000 clones, approximately 59% seen only once; the top ten take 20%. Source material: CD8+ T cells sorted from blood. These receptors all stem from a human donor in good health.

This chain uses TRBV28 with TRBJ2-7, with D perhaps matching TRBD2 (6 bases). V was clipped by 3 bases and J by 0 bases, with 12 bases between them. Germline V gene lookup returns CDR1 MDHEN and CDR2 SYDVKM. The CDR3 has 15 residues. CDR3 region: CASSLGGNPSYEQYF. CDR3 in DNA: TGTGCCAGCAGTTTGGGGGGTAACCCCTCCTACGAGCAGTACTTC.

The chain uses TRBV6-5 and TRBJ1-6; perhaps TRBD1 as D (5 bases). V lost 7 bases to trimming and J lost 5 bases, with 9 bases between them. Germline V lookup: CDR1 MNHEY, CDR2 SVGAGI. The CDR3 consists of 13 residues. CDR3 sequence (DNA): TGTGCCAGCAACAAGGGGAATAATTCACCCCTCCACTTT. Amino acid sequence: CASNKGNNSPLHF.

Regarding this clone: Relative to the germline gene, one junction end is altered; a read error may explain this. Other nucleotide sequences in the sample specify the same CDR3. The V and J genes are TRBV7-2 and TRBJ1-2, with no clear D. This CDR3 comprises 15 residues. The V gene's germline CDR1 is SGHTA and CDR2 FQGNSA. CDR3 nucleotide sequence: TGCGCCAGCAGCCAAGAAGAGGGAAGGGTTGATGGCTACACCTTC. Its translation: CASSQEEGRVDGYTF.

The V and J genes are TRBV18 and TRBJ2-4, with a weak D call TRBD1 (5 bases). The CDR3 has 16 residues. Germline assignment: CDR1 KGHSH and CDR2 LQKENI. V lost 0 bases, J lost 1 base, and 10 bases lay in between. CDR3 sequence: CASSPPKAGAKNIQYF. In nucleotides, the CDR3 is TGTGCCAGCTCACCACCGAAGGCAGGGGCCAAAAACATTCAGTACTTC.

V usage is TRBV11-1 and J usage is TRBJ1-6; 10 nucleotides match TRBD1. Germline CDR1 is SGHAT and CDR2 is FQDESV (reference sequence). This CDR3 has 14 residues. The V and J ends lost 5 bases and 7 bases, in that order; junction bases with no gene match: 2. Here the CDR3 DNA reads TGTGCCAGCAGCCCGGGACAGGGGAATTCACCCCTCCACTTT. Translating it yields CASSPGQGNSPLHF. Combining the CDR3 with reference TRBV11-1 and TRBJ1-6 gives the whole variable domain EAEVAQSPRYKITEKSQAVAFWCDPISGHATLYWYRQILGQGPELLVQFQDESVVDDSQLPKDRFSAERLKGVDSTLKIQPAELGDSAMYLCASSPGQGNSPLHFGNGTRLTVT.

This clone was detected ten times or more. The rearrangement joins TRBV30 to TRBJ1-1, with D tentatively TRBD1 (5 bases). With 1 base removed from V and 4 bases from J, the gap between germline ends came to 22 bases. CDR3 length: 17 amino acids. Germline V lookup: CDR1 GTSNPN, CDR2 SVGIG (reference sequence). CDR3 DNA sequence: TGTGCCTGGAGTGCCGCCGACTCACCTCAGGGCGGCACTGAAGCTTTCTTT. This gives the protein CAWSAADSPQGGTEAFF.

The chain carries TRBV5-5 and TRBJ2-5; no clear D gene. The CDR3 is 15 residues long. V was cut by 2 bases and J by 2 bases, with 13 bases left in between. From germline, CDR1 is SGHKS and CDR2 YYEKEE (reference sequence). CDR3 residues: CASSFAWTEQETQYF. For the CDR3, the DNA is TGTGCCAGCAGCTTCGCCTGGACGGAGCAAGAGACCCAGTACTTC.

A few counts support this clone. V is TRBV18 and J is TRBJ1-1; D gene uncertain. Per germline, CDR1 KGHSH and CDR2 LQKENI. V shed 0 bases and J shed 2 bases, with 7 bases lying between them. This CDR3 has 14 amino acids. As DNA, the CDR3 is TGTGCCAGCTCACCACCAGCCCTTAACACTGAAGCTTTCTTT. Its translation is CASSPPALNTEAFF.

This clone was observed a few times. The genes are TRBV13 and TRBJ2-1; D is ambiguous. The CDR3 loop spans 18 amino acids. The germline V gene encodes CDR1 PRHDT and CDR2 FYEKMQ (reference sequence). V lost 4 bases, J lost 5 bases, and 24 bases lay in between. In nucleotides, the CDR3 is TGTGCCAGCAGCTCATTCCCCCCGGGTCGGCGGTTAGACAATGAGCAGTTCTTC. It is translated as CASSSFPPGRRLDNEQFF.

Note on this clone: Just one base apart from a much larger clone, this may be a read error. The chain carries TRBV4-1 and TRBJ1-2, with TRBD1 matching 8 bases. V shed 0 bases, J shed 7 bases, and the junction held 7 bases outside the gene matches. This CDR3 contains 15 residues. Per the germline V gene, CDR1 is MGHRA and CDR2 is YSYEKL. CDR3: CASSQEYQGAGGYTF. The CDR3 DNA follows: TGCGCCAGCAGCCAAGAGTACCAGGGGGCTGGTGGCTACACCTTC.